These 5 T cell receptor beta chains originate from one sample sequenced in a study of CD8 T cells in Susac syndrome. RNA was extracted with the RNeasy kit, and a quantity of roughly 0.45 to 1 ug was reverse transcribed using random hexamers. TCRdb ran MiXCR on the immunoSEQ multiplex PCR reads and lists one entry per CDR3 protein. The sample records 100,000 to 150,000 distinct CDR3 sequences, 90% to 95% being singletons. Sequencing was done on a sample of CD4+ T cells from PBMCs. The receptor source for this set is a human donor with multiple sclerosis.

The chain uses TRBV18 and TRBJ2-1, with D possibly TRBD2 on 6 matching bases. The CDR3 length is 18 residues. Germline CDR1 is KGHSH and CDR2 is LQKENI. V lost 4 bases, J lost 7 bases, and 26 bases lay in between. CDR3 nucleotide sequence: TGTGCCAGCTCACTCTCGGTTAATTTAGCGGACCACAGGAATGAGCAGTTCTTC. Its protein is CASSLSVNLADHRNEQFF.

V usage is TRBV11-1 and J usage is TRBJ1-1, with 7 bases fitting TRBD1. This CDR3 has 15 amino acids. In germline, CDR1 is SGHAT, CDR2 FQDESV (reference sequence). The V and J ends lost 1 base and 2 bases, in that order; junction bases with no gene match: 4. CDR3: CASSLGGTANTEAFF. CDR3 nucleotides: TGTGCCAGCAGCTTAGGAGGGACAGCCAACACTGAAGCTTTCTTT.

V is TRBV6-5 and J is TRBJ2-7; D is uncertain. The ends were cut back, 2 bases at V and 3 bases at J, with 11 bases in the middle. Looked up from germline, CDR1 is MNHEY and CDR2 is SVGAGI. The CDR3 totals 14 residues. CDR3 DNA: TGTGCCAGCAGTTACAGTTTCCGCGACTACGAGCAGTACTTC. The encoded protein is CASSYSFRDYEQYF.

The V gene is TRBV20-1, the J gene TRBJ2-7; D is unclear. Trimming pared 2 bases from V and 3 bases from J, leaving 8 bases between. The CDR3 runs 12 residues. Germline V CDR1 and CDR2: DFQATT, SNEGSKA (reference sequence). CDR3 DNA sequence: TGCAGTGCTAGATCAGGCAGCTACGAGCAGTACTTC. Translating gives CSARSGSYEQYF.

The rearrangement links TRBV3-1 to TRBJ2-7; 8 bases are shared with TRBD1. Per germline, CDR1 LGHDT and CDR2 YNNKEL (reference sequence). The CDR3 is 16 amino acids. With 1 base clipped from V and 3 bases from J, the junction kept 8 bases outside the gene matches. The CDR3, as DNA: TGTGCCAGCAGCCAAGCGGGACAGGATAGCAACTACGAGCAGTACTTC. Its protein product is CASSQAGQDSNYEQYF.